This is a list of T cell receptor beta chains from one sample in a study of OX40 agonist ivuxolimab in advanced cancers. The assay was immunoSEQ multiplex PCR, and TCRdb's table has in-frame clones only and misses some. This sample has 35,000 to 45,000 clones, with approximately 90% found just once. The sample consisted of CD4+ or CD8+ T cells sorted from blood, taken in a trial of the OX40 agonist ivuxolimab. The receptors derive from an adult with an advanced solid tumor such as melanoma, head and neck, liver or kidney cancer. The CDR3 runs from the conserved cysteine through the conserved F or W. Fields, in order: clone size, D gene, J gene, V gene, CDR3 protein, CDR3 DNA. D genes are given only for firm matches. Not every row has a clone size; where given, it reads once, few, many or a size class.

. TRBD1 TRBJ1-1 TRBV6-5 CASSGQGNTEAFF TGTGCCAGCAGCGGACAGGGGAACACTGAAGCTTTCTTT
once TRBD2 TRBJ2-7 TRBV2 CASKTSGSQYEQYF TGTGCCAGCAAGACAAGCGGGAGTCAGTACGAGCAGTACTTC
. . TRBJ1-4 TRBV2 CASSYRDDFNEKLFF TGTGCCAGCAGTTACAGGGACGATTTTAATGAAAAACTGTTTTTT
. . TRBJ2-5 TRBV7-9 CASSLGGQETQYF TGTGCCAGCAGCTTGGGGGGACAAGAGACCCAGTACTTC
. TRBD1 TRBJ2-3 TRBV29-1 CSAGGQVPSTDTQYF TGCAGCGCTGGGGGACAGGTCCCTAGCACAGATACGCAGTATTTT
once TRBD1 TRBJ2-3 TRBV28 CASRPSGQVTQYF TGTGCCAGCAGGCCCTCGGGACAGGTAACGCAGTATTTT
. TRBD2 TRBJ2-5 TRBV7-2 CASSLGLAGGQETQYF TGTGCCAGCAGCTTAGGGCTAGCGGGGGGGCAAGAGACCCAGTACTTC
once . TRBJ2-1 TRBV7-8 CASSLNPPQGPTYNEQFF TGTGCCAGCAGCTTAAATCCCCCGCAGGGGCCGACCTACAATGAGCAGTTCTTC
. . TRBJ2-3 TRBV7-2 CASSLDWDSRTDTQYF TGTGCCAGCAGCTTAGACTGGGACTCCAGAACGGATACGCAGTATTTT
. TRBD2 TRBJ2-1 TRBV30 CAWSLGGSDLAEQFF TGTGCCTGGAGTTTGGGGGGGAGTGACCTCGCTGAGCAGTTCTTC
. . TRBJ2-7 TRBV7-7 CASSLENSYEQYF TGTGCTAGCAGCTTAGAAAACTCCTACGAGCAGTACTTC
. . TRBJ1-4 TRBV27 CASSSLGGRANEKLFF TGTGCCAGCAGTTCACTCGGGGGGCGGGCTAATGAAAAACTGTTTTTT
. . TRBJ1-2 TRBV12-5 CASGPGVGRDYGYTF TGTGCTAGTGGCCCCGGGGTGGGCAGGGACTATGGCTACACCTTC
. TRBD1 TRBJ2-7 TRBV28 CASSLDRTYEQYF TGTGCCAGCAGTTTGGACAGGACCTACGAGCAGTACTTC
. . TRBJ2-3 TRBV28 CASSPTAGGGGGNTDTQYF TGTGCCAGCAGTCCCACGGCTGGGGGGGGCGGCGGGAACACAGATACGCAGTATTTT
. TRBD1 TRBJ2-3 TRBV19 CASSIGTGTHSTDTQYF TGTGCCAGTAGTATCGGGACAGGAACCCATAGCACAGATACGCAGTATTTT
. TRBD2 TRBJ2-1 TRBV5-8 CASSEPGLAGGHNEQFF TGTGCCAGCAGCGAACCGGGACTAGCGGGAGGGCATAATGAGCAGTTCTTC
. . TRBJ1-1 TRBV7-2 CASSLVGGSNTEAFF TGTGCCAGCAGCTTAGTTGGGGGGTCGAACACTGAAGCTTTCTTT
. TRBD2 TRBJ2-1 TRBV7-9 CASSSRLAGDHNEQFF TGTGCCAGCAGCTCGAGACTAGCGGGAGACCACAATGAGCAGTTCTTC
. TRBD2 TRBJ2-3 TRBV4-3 CASSQVFHSGGPTDTQYF TGCGCCAGCAGCCAAGTTTTCCATAGCGGGGGGCCCACAGATACGCAGTATTTT
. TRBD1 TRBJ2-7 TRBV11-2 CASSADRGYEQYF TGTGCCAGCAGCGCTGACAGGGGGTACGAGCAGTACTTC
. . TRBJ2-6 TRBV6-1 CASGPFSGANVLTF TGTGCCAGCGGGCCTTTCTCTGGGGCCAACGTCCTGACTTTC
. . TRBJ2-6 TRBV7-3 CASSLQAVSGANVLTF TGTGCCAGCAGCTTACAGGCAGTCTCTGGGGCCAACGTCCTGACTTTC
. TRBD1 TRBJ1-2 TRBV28 CASSLRGNYGYTF TGTGCCAGCAGCCTCAGGGGGAACTATGGCTACACCTTC
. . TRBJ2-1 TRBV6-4 CASSDSSGGSEQFF TGTGCCAGCAGTGACTCTAGTGGGGGGAGTGAGCAGTTCTTC
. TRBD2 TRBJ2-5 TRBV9 CASSVTSEPGSTQYF TGTGCCAGCAGCGTGACTAGCGAACCGGGAAGTACCCAGTACTTC
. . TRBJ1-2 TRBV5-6 CASSLQGPYGYTF TGTGCCAGCAGCTTACAGGGACCCTATGGCTACACCTTC
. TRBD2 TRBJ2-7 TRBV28 CASSLWGPSGSSYEQYF TGTGCCAGCAGTTTATGGGGTCCTAGCGGCAGCTCCTACGAGCAGTACTTC
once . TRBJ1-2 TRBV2 CASIVNRALGYGYTF TGTGCCAGCATTGTAAACAGGGCCCTTGGCTATGGCTACACCTTC
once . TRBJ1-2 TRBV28 CASSFVEVYLHGYTF TGTGCCAGCAGTTTCGTCGAGGTATACCTTCATGGCTACACCTTC
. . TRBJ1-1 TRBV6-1 CASRSTGGMAFF TGTGCCAGCAGATCGACGGGGGGCATGGCTTTCTTT
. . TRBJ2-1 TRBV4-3 CASSQVTGAPNEQFF TGCGCCAGCAGCCAAGTCACGGGAGCCCCGAATGAGCAGTTCTTC
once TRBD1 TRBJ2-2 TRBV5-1 CASSPGQGRAGELFF TGCGCCAGCAGCCCCGGACAGGGAAGGGCCGGGGAGCTGTTTTTT
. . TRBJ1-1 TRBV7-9 CASSPRQDTEAFF TGTGCCAGCAGCCCAAGACAGGACACTGAAGCTTTCTTT
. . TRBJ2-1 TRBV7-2 CASSFKRAPVLGEQFF TGTGCCAGCAGTTTTAAGCGGGCCCCGGTTCTCGGTGAGCAGTTCTTC